This T cell receptor (beta chain) was recorded in a study of blood T cells in healthy people across ages. A few counts support this clonotype. CDR1 is SGHDT and CDR2 is YYEEEE in the germline V gene. Trimming left V 0 bases short and J 2 bases short, with 8 bases between. The CDR3 covers 14 residues. Through a sample-barcoded 5' primer and a J-beta primer mix, a second PCR was run for roughly 6 to 11 cycles. TCRdb re-called the 5' RACE reads through MiXCR, storing one row per CDR3 protein. The sample has some 760,000 distinct CDR3 sequences; roughly 25% are singletons. Every donor provided 7.5 to 10 milliliters of peripheral blood. This sample also belongs to another study, concerning T cells of mothers and their children. This second report adds: Material was donated by three healthy Caucasian mothers and their six children.

The sample comprised blood. The V and J genes are TRBV5-6 and TRBJ1-2; D gene ambiguous. This TCR was sampled from a boy aged 5-17 years in good health. Here the CDR3 reads CASSLGDRNYGYTF. As DNA, the CDR3 is TGTGCCAGCAGCTTGGGGGATAGAAACTATGGCTACACCTTC.